This TCR beta chain was retrieved from a study of regulatory T cells in long-lasting Graves disease. This clonotype was seen more than once but under ten times. The antigen remains undetermined. Study observations and caveats: No thyroid tissue was studied; the work used peripheral blood only. Newly diagnosed Graves' patients exceeded persistent ones in TCR diversity. Patients with persistent disease shared 2,741 public clonotypes, outpacing the roughly 950 shared by new patients.

CDR3-region Arm-PCR and iRepertoire HTBI primers produced the TCR beta libraries. TCRdb re-analysed the multiplex PCR reads in MiXCR, keeping a single row per CDR3 protein. The sample includes around 500,000 distinct CDR3 sequences, around 20% seen only once; the top ten take under 9%. This sample's time point: persistent/refractory GD, antithyroid drugs over 5 years with positive TRAb. Preparation of the TCR library used RNA extracted from PBMCs. The material was peripheral blood mononuclear cells (PBMCs), obtained when the disease was refractory, from a patient treated with antithyroid drugs. The TCR comes from a female donor with Graves disease.

The CDR3 loop reads CSAETVNYGYTF. In nucleotides, the CDR3 is TGCAGTGCCGAGACGGTAAACTATGGCTACACCTTC. The chain carries TRBV20-1 and TRBJ1-2; D is uncertain. CDR1 is DFQATT, CDR2 SNEGSKA, per germline (reference sequence). There are 12 residues in the CDR3. Trimming took off 6 bases at V and 2 bases at J, with 10 bases between the two ends.